These 32 T cell receptor beta chains originate from one sample sequenced in a study of cytomegalovirus exposure and HLA in healthy donors. This PCR relied on a set of 60 Vbeta primers and 13 Jbeta primers. Sequenced by immunoSEQ multiplex PCR; TCRdb stores in-frame clones only, minus some. The sample includes about 130,000 clones, around 77% of them seen just once. Sample: PBMCs. Every receptor here comes from a male donor in good health and CMV-seropositive.

V is TRBV5-3 and J is TRBJ2-7; TRBD2 aligns across 7 bases. TRBV5-3 is sorted into the ORF group, with uncertain function. CDR3 length: 14 residues. The V segment lost 4 bases and the J segment 5 bases; nucleotides outside the gene matches: 9. The CDR3 nucleotides read TGTGCCAGAAGCCTCCGGGGGGAAAAAGACGAGCAGTACTTC. It is translated as CARSLRGEKDEQYF.

This chain uses TRBV28 with TRBJ2-4; TRBD1 aligns across 7 bases. V gave up 6 bases and J gave up 12 bases; unmatched junction bases: 11. There are 13 residues in the CDR3. The germline V gene encodes CDR1 MDHEN and CDR2 SYDVKM. CDR3 residues: CASSPLRQGSQYF. CDR3 DNA: TGTGCCAGCAGCCCCCTCAGACAGGGCAGTCAGTACTTC.

The chain has TRBV28 and TRBJ1-6; D is ambiguous. Trimming removed 3 bases from V and 2 bases from J, with 11 bases in between. Germline CDR1 MDHEN, CDR2 SYDVKM. This CDR3 is built from 16 residues. CDR3 amino acids: CASSLRARAYNSPLHF. The CDR3 DNA reads as TGTGCCAGCAGTTTGCGGGCGCGAGCCTATAATTCACCCCTCCACTTT.

Concerning this clone: The CDR3 does not end in the conserved phenylalanine or tryptophan, so this is likely a read error. The chain is built from TRBV25-1 and TRBJ1-2; D remains ambiguous. The V and J ends lost 4 bases and 7 bases respectively, with 7 bases between them. The germline V gene encodes CDR1 MGHDK and CDR2 SYGVNS. The CDR3 covers 11 residues. The DNA of the CDR3 is TGTGCCAGCAGTGCCGGACTTGGCTACACCTCC. Protein sequence: CASSAGLGYTS.

This sequence joins TRBV5-1 and TRBJ2-7; D may be TRBD2 (6 bases). This CDR3 is 16 amino acids long. Germline V gives CDR1 SGHRS, CDR2 YFSETQ. V was cut by 3 bases and J by 7 bases, with 23 bases left in between. The DNA for the CDR3 is TGCGCCAGCAGCTATGGGGGGAGCGGAGCGGCGGGGGAGCAGTACTTC. Translation gives CASSYGGSGAAGEQYF. The variable domain in full, with the rest retrieved from reference TRBV5-1 and TRBJ2-7, is KAGVTQTPRYLIKTRGQQVTLSCSPISGHRSVSWYQQTPGQGLQFLFEYFSETQRNKGNFPGRFSGRQFSNSRSEMNVSTLELGDSALYLCASSYGGSGAAGEQYFGPGTRLTVT.

This clone was seen a handful of times. The chain uses TRBV9 and TRBJ1-4; D is possibly TRBD1 (5 bases). The ends were cut back, 3 bases at V and 2 bases at J, with 11 bases in the middle. This CDR3 spans 15 amino acids. CDR1 and CDR2 (germline): SGDLS, YYNGEE. CDR3 sequence reads: CASSATTATNEKLFF. The CDR3 region has the DNA TGTGCCAGCAGCGCGACGACAGCTACTAATGAAAAACTGTTTTTT.

V usage is TRBV10-1 and J usage is TRBJ1-3; D unresolved. The CDR3 has 15 amino acids. Per germline, CDR1 WNHNN and CDR2 SYGVQD (reference sequence). V gave up 9 bases and J gave up 3 bases, with 18 bases separating them. CDR3 residues: CARRFTPWIGNTIYF. In DNA, the CDR3 is TGCGCCAGGAGGTTTACCCCTTGGATTGGAAACACCATATATTTT.

This chain connects TRBV18 to TRBJ1-1; 7 bases are a match to TRBD1. This CDR3 is built from 13 residues. The junction had 3 bases not matched to a gene; V was cut back by 1 base and J by 7 bases. CDR1 and CDR2 (germline): KGHSH, LQKENI. CDR3 coding DNA: TGTGCCAGCTCACCACTGGGACAGCATGAAGCTTTCTTT. This translates into CASSPLGQHEAFF.

In this sample, this clone turned up a few times. The chain links TRBV7-2 to TRBJ2-5, with D possibly TRBD2 on 5 matching bases. V shed 2 bases and J shed 4 bases, with 23 bases lying between them. The CDR3 runs 18 residues. In germline, CDR1 is SGHTA, CDR2 FQGNSA. This chain's CDR3 is CASSLTGRGLIPGETQYF. The CDR3 bases are TGTGCCAGCAGCTTAACGGGTCGAGGGCTCATCCCCGGAGAGACCCAGTACTTC.

This chain links TRBV28 with TRBJ2-7, with 8 positions matching TRBD2. Germline assignment: CDR1 MDHEN and CDR2 SYDVKM. The trim removed 1 base at V and 2 bases at J, leaving 7 bases unmatched. The CDR3 has 16 amino acids. The CDR3 region has the DNA TGTGCCAGCAGTTTATCGGGGGGGAGTTATCCCTACGAGCAGTACTTC. It codes for CASSLSGGSYPYEQYF.

V usage is TRBV6-1 and J usage is TRBJ2-7, with TRBD2 matching 7 bases. CDR1 is MNHNS, CDR2 SASEGT, per germline. The CDR3 runs to 14 residues. The V gene end was trimmed by 8 bases and the J gene end by 0 bases; junction bases not matched to a gene: 7. Written as DNA, the CDR3 is TGTGCCAGCGGGGCGGGAGATTTCTCCTACGAGCAGTACTTC. Protein: CASGAGDFSYEQYF.

As regards this clone: Sequence at one end of the junction differs from germline and may be a read error. The rearrangement joins TRBV19 to TRBJ2-6, with a weak D call TRBD1 (6 bases). The CDR3 has 17 residues. Germline V CDR1 and CDR2: LNHDA, SQIVND (reference sequence). This CDR3 is CASTLVTGPTGANGLTF. In DNA form, the CDR3 reads TGTGCCAGTACCCTGGTGACAGGCCCAACCGGGGCCAACGGCCTGACTTTC.

This clone was seen a handful of times. This chain connects TRBV7-9 to TRBJ1-6; D not certain. The CDR3 is made up of 14 amino acids. Germline CDR1 SEHNR, CDR2 FQNEAQ (reference sequence). V lost 5 bases and J 8 bases, leaving 13 bases between the germline ends. The CDR3 reads CASSVIFPDSPLHF. In nucleotides, the CDR3 is TGTGCCAGCAGCGTGATCTTTCCGGATTCACCCCTCCACTTT.

This sequence joins TRBV5-5 and TRBJ1-1, with D uncertain. The CDR3 sequence is 14 residues long. The germline CDR1 and CDR2 sequences are SGHKS and YYEKEE (reference sequence). The V and J ends lost 2 bases and 4 bases respectively, with 12 bases between them. Written as DNA, the CDR3 is TGTGCCAGCAGCTTTACACCGGGGAGCACTGAAGCTTTCTTT. The encoded protein is CASSFTPGSTEAFF. Drawing the rest from reference TRBV5-5 and TRBJ1-1, the complete variable domain is DAGVTQSPTHLIKTRGQQVTLRCSPISGHKSVSWYQQVLGQGPQFIFQYYEKEERGRGNFPDRFSARQFPNYSSELNVNALLLGDSALYLCASSFTPGSTEAFFGQGTRLTVV.

This clone was detected only once. J is TRBJ2-1 and V is TRBV2; a weak D match, TRBD1 (7 bases). Looked up from germline, CDR1 is SNHLY and CDR2 is FYNNEI. This CDR3 is 16 amino acids long. V shed 4 bases and J shed 6 bases, with 19 bases lying between them. The CDR3 loop is CASSGPRGLGGNEQFF. CDR3 in DNA: TGTGCCAGCAGTGGGCCTAGGGGGCTGGGGGGCAATGAGCAGTTCTTC.

This sequence joins TRBV7-9 and TRBJ2-1, with 7 bases identical to TRBD2. With 4 bases clipped from V and 2 bases from J, the junction kept 2 bases outside the gene matches. The CDR3 totals 14 residues. The germline CDR1 and CDR2 sequences are SEHNR and FQNEAQ (reference sequence). This CDR3 reads CASSWTSPYNEQFF. CDR3 bases: TGTGCCAGCAGCTGGACTAGTCCCTACAATGAGCAGTTCTTC.

This clone was recorded at least ten times. V usage is TRBV2 and J usage is TRBJ2-4; D is perhaps TRBD1 (7 bases). CDR3 length equals 14 residues. Germline V gene data show CDR1 as SNHLY and CDR2 as FYNNEI. Between the trimmed V and J ends, which lost 3 bases and 12 bases, there was a span of 18 bases. The chain's CDR3 is CASSDRQGEDSQYF. CDR3 nucleotide sequence: TGTGCCAGCAGTGACCGTCAGGGGGAGGACAGTCAGTACTTC.

CDR3 nucleotide sequence: TGTGCCAGCAGTTCAACTAGCGGGGAGACTTACGAGCAGTACTTC. It translates to CASSSTSGETYEQYF. The V call is TRBV27, the J call TRBJ2-7, with TRBD2 matching 10 bases. Germline assignment: CDR1 MNHEY and CDR2 SMNVEV (reference sequence). Losses at the gene ends were 4 bases for V and 4 bases for J; bases not matched to a gene: 7. The CDR3 runs 15 residues.

The chain links TRBV28 to TRBJ2-7, with D possibly matching TRBD2 (7 bases). The V and J ends lost 6 bases and 3 bases respectively, with 18 bases between them. Germline CDR1 and CDR2: MDHEN and SYDVKM. This CDR3 is 15 amino acids long. CDR3 region: CASRPGGKGVYEQYF. As DNA, the CDR3 is TGTGCCAGCAGACCCGGGGGGAAGGGGGTCTACGAGCAGTACTTC.

The rearrangement uses TRBV7-3 and TRBJ2-2, with D maybe TRBD2 (5 bases). There are 13 residues in the CDR3. Germline V gives CDR1 SGHTA, CDR2 FQGTGA. The V gene lost 5 bases and the J gene lost 7 bases, with 11 bases spanning the gap. The DNA of the CDR3 is TGTGCCAGCAGCGGGAGCGGCGGCGGGGAGCTGTTTTTT. Its translation: CASSGSGGGELFF.

The rearrangement joins TRBV30 to TRBJ2-5; TRBD2 agrees at 7 bases. This CDR3 comprises 15 residues. The germline gives CDR1 GTSNPN, CDR2 SVGIG (reference sequence). Trimming removed 1 base from V and 2 bases from J; junction bases left unmatched: 7. The CDR3, as DNA: TGTGCCTGGAGTGGCTATGGGGGGGGTCAAGAGACCCAGTACTTC. As protein: CAWSGYGGGQETQYF. Full variable domain (outside the CDR3, taken from reference TRBV30 and TRBJ2-5): SQTIHQWPATLVQPVGSPLSLECTVEGTSNPNLYWYRQAAGRGLQLLFYSVGIGQISSEVPQNLSASRPQDRQFILSSKKLLLSDSGFYLCAWSGYGGGQETQYFGPGTRLLVL.

The chain has TRBV28 and TRBJ1-1, with D perhaps TRBD1 (6 bases). Germline V gene sequence: CDR1 MDHEN, CDR2 SYDVKM. V was cut by 8 bases and J by 0 bases, with 13 bases left in between. The CDR3 runs to 14 residues. CDR3 nucleotides: TGTGCCAGCGGAGACAGGAGTCTGAACACTGAAGCTTTCTTT. This sequence encodes CASGDRSLNTEAFF.

The gene calls are TRBV2 and TRBJ1-1; TRBD1 might be the D (5 bases). The germline V gene encodes CDR1 SNHLY and CDR2 FYNNEI. The CDR3 totals 14 residues. V shed 5 bases and J shed 0 bases, with 10 bases lying between them. The CDR3 is CASSRQLMNTEAFF. The CDR3 coding sequence is TGTGCCAGCAGTAGACAGTTAATGAACACTGAAGCTTTCTTT.

The J gene is TRBJ1-1, the V gene TRBV7-9; D is perhaps TRBD1 (5 bases). The CDR3 extends over 15 amino acids. Trimming took 11 bases from V and 1 from J, leaving 20 bases between them. Germline-derived CDR1 and CDR2 are SEHNR and FQNEAQ (reference sequence). The CDR3 nucleotides read TGTGCCCCTCGGGGGGAGCCACCAGCGAACACTGAAGCTTTCTTT. The encoded protein is CAPRGEPPANTEAFF.

The genes are TRBV6-5 and TRBJ1-6; D possibly corresponds to TRBD1 (6 bases). This CDR3 has 14 residues. The V end was cut by 6 bases, the J end by 5 bases, with 11 bases between. Germline-derived CDR1 and CDR2 are MNHEY and SVGAGI. CDR3 sequence (DNA): TGTGCCAGCAGGTCGGGACAAAATAATTCACCCCTCCACTTT. Translating it yields CASRSGQNNSPLHF.

This clone was detected only a few times. This chain uses TRBV15 with TRBJ2-6; the match to TRBD1 covers 12 bases. CDR1 is LNHNV and CDR2 is YYDKDF in the germline V gene (reference sequence). This CDR3 has 19 amino acids. Germline trimming cut 3 bases from V and 4 bases from J; bases unmatched to any gene: 10. CDR3 coding DNA: TGTGCCACCAGCAGCCAGGGACAGGGGGCTGGTTCAGGGGCCAACGTCCTGACTTTC. Amino acid sequence: CATSSQGQGAGSGANVLTF.

V is TRBV25-1 and J is TRBJ2-6, with D unresolved. The CDR3 has 13 residues. V lost 7 bases, J lost 0 bases, and 4 bases lay in between. Per the germline V gene, CDR1 is MGHDK and CDR2 is SYGVNS. CDR3 in amino acids: CASTISGANVLTF. DNA of the CDR3: TGTGCCAGCACTATCTCTGGGGCCAACGTCCTGACTTTC. Using reference TRBV25-1 and TRBJ2-6 for the parts outside the CDR3, the full variable domain is EADIYQTPRYLVIGTGKKITLECSQTMGHDKMYWYQQDPGMELHLIHYSYGVNSTEKGDLSSESTVSRIRTEHFPLTLESARPSHTSQYLCASTISGANVLTFGAGSRLTVL.

The rearrangement joins TRBV10-3 to TRBJ1-1, with 7 bases lining up with TRBD1. V was clipped by 2 bases and J by 10 bases; unmatched bases: 10. Germline CDR1 reads ENHRY; CDR2 reads SYGVKD. The CDR3 totals 14 residues. DNA for the CDR3: TGTGCCATCAGTGAGGGGACAGCCGAAGTAGGAGCTTTCTTT. Protein product: CAISEGTAEVGAFF.

This chain connects TRBV5-1 to TRBJ2-3; tentatively, D is TRBD1 (6 bases). CDR3 size: 17 residues. CDR1 and CDR2 (germline): SGHRS, YFSETQ. Trimming removed 4 bases from V and 1 base from J, with 19 bases in between. The CDR3 spells CASSPRTRGSGTDTQYF. The CDR3 DNA reads TGCGCCAGCAGCCCTCGGACCAGGGGCTCGGGCACAGATACGCAGTATTTT.

V is TRBV9 and J is TRBJ2-3; D uncertain. The V end was cut by 4 bases, the J end by 0 bases, with 9 bases between. Germline V gene data show CDR1 as SGDLS and CDR2 as YYNGEE. The CDR3 extends over 14 amino acids. CDR3 DNA: TGTGCCAGCAGCCAAACACCCAGCACAGATACGCAGTATTTT. Translated, it gives CASSQTPSTDTQYF.

The rearrangement links TRBV2 to TRBJ1-1, with D perhaps matching TRBD1 (5 bases). CDR1 is SNHLY, CDR2 FYNNEI, per germline. The V end was cut by 7 bases, the J end by 0 bases, with 15 bases between. This CDR3 region has 15 residues. The chain's CDR3 is CASKPGHRLNTEAFF. The CDR3 nucleotides are TGTGCCAGCAAACCCGGACACCGGCTGAACACTGAAGCTTTCTTT.

This clone was observed a handful of times. This rearrangement joins TRBV28 to TRBJ2-2, with D possibly TRBD2 on 5 matching bases. The V end lost 4 bases, the J end lost 5 bases, and 17 bases lay between the germline ends. This CDR3 is 16 amino acids long. Germline V gives CDR1 MDHEN, CDR2 SYDVKM. This CDR3 is CASSSPLGFSTGELFF. The CDR3 nucleotides are TGTGCCAGCAGTTCCCCACTAGGCTTTTCAACCGGGGAGCTGTTTTTT.